This TCR beta chain was obtained from a study of T cell responses to AZD1222 COVID-19 vaccine (dated by TCRdb to about 2021). Regarding the study in general: AZD1222 recipients whose second dose came at about 4 weeks and those whose second dose came at about 12 weeks were combined into one group, since spike-specific TCR depth and breadth did not differ between the two schedules. TCR sequencing covered some 250 trial participants: 200 to 210 given two doses of AZD1222 and 26 given two doses of MenACWY control vaccine. Trial participants were enrolled by age into subgroups of 18-55, 56-69 and 70-plus years, and around 150, 28 and 57 TCR-sequenced participants, respectively, were included in these subgroups. Overall results and qualifications from the work: Most participants were white British and females outnumbered males, and the authors suggested that clonal diversity may have been underestimated. After two AZD1222 doses, both the breadth and the depth of spike-specific TCRs were significantly higher than at day 0 and than in MenACWY recipients. Conclusions about previously exposed vaccinees are limited, since just a handful of AZD1222 recipients were seropositive for SARS-CoV-2 at baseline. Because no day 14 peak-response samples were available, repertoires were characterized only after the peak T cell response. Reportedly, close to half of the unique spike-specific TCRs recognized epitopes lying outside the regions that are mutated in the B.1.351 and B.1.1.7 variants. In the small 56-69-year group, the increase in depth fell short of significance, most likely because of low power. The whole spike protein was spanned by vaccine-associated CD4 TCRs, and dominant responses were seen in regions 160-218 and 743-854.

Comment on this clone: What this receptor recognizes is not known. Base qualities were left out, and no much larger clone turns up one base away.

According to the study, the label for this sample's time point signals: baseline before first vaccination. Vaccinee samples came from UK trials COV001 and COV002, including a single-blind randomized controlled phase 2/3 trial of AZD1222 (ChAdOx1 nCoV-19) in healthy adults. For TCRbeta chain sequencing, PBMC samples from trial participants were taken at day 0 and at day 28 after the second dose. The CDR3 regions of human TCRbeta chains were subjected to immunosequencing. The original pipeline was this. Repertoire TCRs were matched against a reference library of SARS-CoV-2-specific TCRs generated with the MIRA antigen-specificity platform. Breadth was defined as the fraction of unique TCRs that were SARS-CoV-2-associated. Depth was defined as the fraction of total T cells that were SARS-CoV-2-associated. Using the MIRA data, every spike-specific TCR was mapped to the spike region that the TCR reacted to and assigned to either a CD4 or a CD8 class. Log10-transformed breadth and depth values were compared by one-way ANOVA with Sidak's multiple comparisons tests. TCRdb took this table from immuneACCESS and kept in-frame rearrangements with V and J called. Such tables lack part of the clones; where checked against another copy, unresolved V genes explain under half of the gap, and the rest is unexplained. D and trimming were read from the DNA, whereas the V and J calls and clone size are those reported in that table. In all, the sample holds approximately 94,000 clones, and 87% of those were seen once. 15% of the sample lies in the top ten.

This TCR derives from an adult in good health. The sequences come from peripheral blood, collected on day 0 of AZD1222 vaccination.

The CDR3 region: CAWRTDLGLNSPLHF. The sequence in DNA is TGTGCCTGGAGAACGGACCTAGGACTCAATTCACCCCTCCACTTT. The chain is encoded by TRBV30 joined to TRBJ1-6; no D segment can be confidently identified. As encoded in the germline V gene (reference sequence), CDR1 is GTSNPN while CDR2 is SVGIG. Between the V and J ends, shortened by 3 bases and 7 bases respectively, the junction contains 16 bases. Its CDR3 holds 15 amino acids, cysteine through phenylalanine. Just CDR3 DNA is preserved here, 45 bases in frame from base 1.